This TCR beta chain was captured by sequencing in a study of cytomegalovirus exposure and HLA in healthy donors. Study-wide context: Prior work identified 95 million to 120 million unique TCR beta sequences in around 170 million T cells. Across about 400 genotyped donors, 81% landed in the Caucasian-associated ancestry cluster. General study points: In a later analysis, specific HLA alleles were associated with approximately 16,000 TCR beta sequences at a 0.05 false discovery rate.

Donors in the study were healthy people who gave bone marrow. This CDR3 is built from 13 residues. V gave up 4 bases and J gave up 12 bases, with 13 bases separating them. Looked up from germline, CDR1 is SNHLY and CDR2 is FYNNEI. The study ran its PCR with 60 Vbeta and 13 Jbeta primers. TCRdb keeps only in-frame clones here, not all; method: immunoSEQ multiplex PCR. The sample lists 95,000 to 100,000 clones; over 75% were seen once. This clone was counted once. Its antigen is undetermined. J is TRBJ2-6 and V is TRBV2; maybe TRBD1 (5 bases). The origin of this receptor is a female donor in good health and CMV-seropositive. Sequences were obtained from PBMCs. In DNA, the CDR3 is TGTGCCAGCAGTGCCGACAGCCTAAGCGTCCTGACTTTC. It encodes CASSADSLSVLTF.